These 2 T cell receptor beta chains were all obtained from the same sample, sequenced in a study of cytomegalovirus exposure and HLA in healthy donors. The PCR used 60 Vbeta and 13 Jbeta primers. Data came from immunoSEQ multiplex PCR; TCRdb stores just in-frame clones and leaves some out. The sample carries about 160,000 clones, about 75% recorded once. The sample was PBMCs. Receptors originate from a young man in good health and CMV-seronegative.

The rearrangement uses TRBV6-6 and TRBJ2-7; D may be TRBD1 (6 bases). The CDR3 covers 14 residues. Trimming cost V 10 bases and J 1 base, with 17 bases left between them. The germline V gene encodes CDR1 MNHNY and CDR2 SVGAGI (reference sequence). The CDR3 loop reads CATSDSQRSYEQYF. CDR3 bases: TGTGCCACTTCGGACAGTCAAAGATCCTACGAGCAGTACTTC.

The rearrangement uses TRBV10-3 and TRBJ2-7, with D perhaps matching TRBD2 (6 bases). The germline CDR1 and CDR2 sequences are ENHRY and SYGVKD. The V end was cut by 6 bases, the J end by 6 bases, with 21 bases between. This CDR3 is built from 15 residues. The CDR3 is CAISGTVDPLGEQYF. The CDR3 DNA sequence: TGTGCCATCAGCGGGACTGTGGACCCCCTTGGCGAGCAGTACTTC.